The source of this T cell receptor beta chain is a study of T-cell memory formation after mild COVID-19. Overall study results and limits: Researchers report contracting CD4+ clones mostly in CM and EM, with CD8+ clones in EMRA. From day 15 to 85, contracting clones were balanced between CD4 and CD8, whereas later expanders leaned toward CD4+.

Note on this clonotype: What it binds is unknown.

TCRdb reprocessed the 5' RACE reads via MiXCR and lists one record per CDR3 protein. The table has approximately 250,000 distinct CDR3 sequences, around 16% seen once. The CDR3 covers 14 residues. Per germline, CDR1 SGHTA and CDR2 FQGNSA. Unmatched junction bases numbered 4, after V lost 5 bases and J lost 4 bases. This chain uses TRBV7-2 with TRBJ2-2, with 7 nucleotides matching TRBD1. This sequence originates from a man between 18 and 29 years old who had mild COVID-19 (a few samples of this study predate the infection). Cell type and time point are not known. The sample comprised PBMCs or a T cell subset sorted from them (not recorded which). The CDR3 DNA is TGTGCCAGCAGCCTAGGACAGGCCACCGGGGAGCTGTTTTTT. Translation: CASSLGQATGELFF. The variable domain in full, with the rest retrieved from reference TRBV7-2 and TRBJ2-2, is GAGVSQSPSNKVTEKGKDVELRCDPISGHTALYWYRQSLGQGLEFLIYFQGNSAPDKSGLPSDRFSAERTGGSVSTLTIQRTQQEDSAVYLCASSLGQATGELFFGEGSRLTVL.